The 14 T cell receptor beta chains listed next were all sequenced from one sample in a study of cytomegalovirus exposure and HLA in healthy donors. PCR amplification relied on 60 Vbeta primers (plus 13 Jbeta primers). Assay used: immunoSEQ multiplex PCR; TCRdb lists only in-frame clones, some missing. The sample lists 100,000 to 120,000 clones; around 70% were seen once. Material for sequencing was PBMCs. The receptors originated from a man aged 35 to 55 in good health and CMV-seronegative.

The rearrangement uses TRBV13 and TRBJ2-5; D might be TRBD2 (5 bases). The DNA end is a closer match to TRBJ2-7, so the J assignment may be wrong. The V gene's germline CDR1 is PRHDT and CDR2 FYEKMQ (reference sequence). CDR3 length: 17 amino acids. Here the CDR3 reads CASSPTPGLALSYEQYF. The CDR3 nucleotides read TGTGCCAGCAGCCCAACCCCTGGGCTAGCCCTCTCCTACGAGCAGTACTTC.

This chain uses TRBV7-8 with TRBJ2-2; D not resolved. The CDR3 has 13 amino acids. The V gene's germline CDR1 is SGHVS and CDR2 FQNEAQ. The V end lost 1 base, the J end lost 7 bases, and 7 bases lay between the germline ends. The CDR3 DNA reads TGTGCCAGCAGCTTAGGGTCCTACGGGGAGCTGTTTTTT. This gives the protein CASSLGSYGELFF.

Ten or more counts support this clone. The chain couples TRBV6-1 to TRBJ1-5; D call uncertain. This CDR3 is 15 amino acids long. CDR1 and CDR2 (germline): MNHNS, SASEGT. The V end was cut by 2 bases, the J end by 3 bases, with 11 bases between. CDR3 region: CASSELGRLNQPQHF. The CDR3 coding sequence is TGTGCCAGCAGTGAACTAGGTCGCCTCAATCAGCCCCAGCATTTT.

The chain uses TRBV4-2 and TRBJ2-7; 10 positions match TRBD2. Germline V gives CDR1 LGHNA, CDR2 YNFKEQ. Trimming cost V 1 base and J 3 bases; bases outside gene matches: 3. CDR3 size: 15 residues. The CDR3 protein is CASSQGLAGVYEQYF. CDR3 DNA sequence: TGTGCCAGCAGCCAAGGGCTAGCGGGAGTCTACGAGCAGTACTTC.

This clone was detected only a few times. The rearrangement uses TRBV28 and TRBJ1-2; 7 nucleotides align to TRBD1. The CDR3 loop spans 14 amino acids. The trim removed 6 bases at V and 4 bases at J, leaving 8 bases unmatched. Germline assignment: CDR1 MDHEN and CDR2 SYDVKM. The CDR3 DNA reads TGTGCCAGCAGCATGCCCCGGGACAGCTATGGCTACACCTTC. It yields the protein CASSMPRDSYGYTF.

This clone was counted a single time. This sequence joins TRBV10-3 and TRBJ2-7; 10 nucleotides line up with TRBD2. Per the germline V gene, CDR1 is ENHRY and CDR2 is SYGVKD. This CDR3 has 16 residues. The ends lost 0 bases at V and 1 base at J; junction bases unmatched: 3. CDR3 in amino acids: CAISESGLATSYEQYF. CDR3 sequence (DNA): TGTGCCATCAGTGAGTCGGGACTAGCGACTTCCTACGAGCAGTACTTC.

The chain employs TRBV10-2 and TRBJ2-7; D unresolved. The V end was cut by 4 bases, the J end by 2 bases, with 6 bases between. The CDR3 is 12 amino acids. Germline V gives CDR1 WSHSY, CDR2 SAAADI. CDR3 in amino acids: CASSATTYEQYF. Here the CDR3 DNA reads TGCGCCAGCAGTGCCACAACCTACGAGCAGTACTTC.

Comment on this clone: One end of the junction is discordant with germline, which a read error may explain. The V call is TRBV4-3, the J call TRBJ2-5, with TRBD2 as a possible D gene (5 bases). Per germline, CDR1 LGHNA and CDR2 YSLEER. This CDR3 has 13 amino acids. CDR3 DNA: TGCGCCAGCAGTCAAGCCCGACCGGGAACCCAGTACTTC. Translating gives CASSQARPGTQYF.

The gene calls are TRBV9 and TRBJ2-2; D is ambiguous. V was pared by 1 base and J by 2 bases, with 6 bases between. Germline V gives CDR1 SGDLS, CDR2 YYNGEE. There are 14 residues in the CDR3. The DNA for the CDR3 is TGTGCCAGCAGCGTAATCGGTAACACCGGGGAGCTGTTTTTT. Encoded protein: CASSVIGNTGELFF.

The V and J genes are TRBV5-1 and TRBJ2-6, with TRBD2 matching 13 bases. CDR3 length: 18 amino acids. Per germline, CDR1 SGHRS and CDR2 YFSETQ. With 3 bases clipped from V and 3 bases from J, the junction kept 6 bases outside the gene matches. The CDR3 loop is CASSSLLAGGRGANVLTF. The CDR3 DNA reads TGCGCCAGCAGCTCCCTACTAGCGGGAGGGCGTGGGGCCAACGTCCTGACTTTC.

This clone was detected a few times. The chain recombines TRBV14 with TRBJ1-3, with 9 bases matching TRBD1. CDR3 length: 16 residues. Germline V lookup: CDR1 SGHDN, CDR2 FVKESK. Unmatched junction bases numbered 4, after V lost 2 bases and J lost 2 bases. CDR3 amino acids: CASSQFRTGAGNTIYF. As DNA, the CDR3 is TGTGCCAGCAGCCAATTCCGGACAGGGGCTGGAAACACCATATATTTT. The full variable domain, completed using reference TRBV14 and TRBJ1-3, is EAGVTQFPSHSVIEKGQTVTLRCDPISGHDNLYWYRRVMGKEIKFLLHFVKESKQDESGMPNNRFLAERTGGTYSTLKVQPAELEDSGVYFCASSQFRTGAGNTIYFGEGSWLTVV.

J is TRBJ1-5 and V is TRBV7-9, with a tentative D call TRBD1 (6 bases). Trimming removed 6 bases at V and 13 bases at J, with 16 bases between. The CDR3 extends over 12 amino acids. Germline V lookup: CDR1 SEHNR, CDR2 FQNEAQ (reference sequence). Here the CDR3 reads CASSFTADSQHF. For the CDR3, the DNA is TGTGCCAGCAGTTTCACCGCGGACAGTCAGCATTTT.

The V gene is TRBV4-3, the J gene TRBJ1-6; D is possibly TRBD1 (6 bases). This CDR3 contains 16 residues. CDR1 is LGHNA and CDR2 is YSLEER in the germline V gene. V was trimmed by 2 bases and J by 6 bases, leaving 14 bases between them. DNA for the CDR3: TGCGCCAGCAGCCAACAGAAGGACAGCCTTAATTCACCCCTCCACTTT. Protein sequence: CASSQQKDSLNSPLHF.

J is TRBJ2-7 and V is TRBV29-1; TRBD1 matches 8 bases. The CDR3 loop spans 14 amino acids. CDR1 SQVTM and CDR2 ANQGSEA come from the germline V gene. V shed 7 bases, J shed 3 bases, and the junction held 11 bases outside the gene matches. The CDR3 region is CSAGTQGQDYEQYF. CDR3 nucleotides: TGCAGCGCCGGAACCCAGGGACAGGACTACGAGCAGTACTTC.